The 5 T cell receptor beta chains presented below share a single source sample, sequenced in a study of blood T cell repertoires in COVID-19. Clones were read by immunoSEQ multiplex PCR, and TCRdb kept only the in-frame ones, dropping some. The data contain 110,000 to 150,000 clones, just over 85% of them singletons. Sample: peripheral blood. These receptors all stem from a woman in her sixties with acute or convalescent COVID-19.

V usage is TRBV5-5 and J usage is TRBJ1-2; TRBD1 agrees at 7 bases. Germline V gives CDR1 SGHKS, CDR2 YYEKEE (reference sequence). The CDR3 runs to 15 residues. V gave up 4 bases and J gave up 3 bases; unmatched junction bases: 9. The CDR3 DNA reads TGTGCCAGCAGCACGTCGGGACAGAACGACTATGGCTACACCTTC. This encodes CASSTSGQNDYGYTF.

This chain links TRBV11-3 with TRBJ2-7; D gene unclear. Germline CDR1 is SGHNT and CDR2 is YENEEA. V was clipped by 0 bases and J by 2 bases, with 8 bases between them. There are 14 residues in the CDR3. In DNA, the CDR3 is TGTGCCAGCAGCTTAGAAACGGGTCCCTACGAGCAGTACTTC. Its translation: CASSLETGPYEQYF.

CDR3 sequence reads: CASSPQGNTIYF. The CDR3 DNA follows: TGTGCCAGCAGCCCTCAGGGAAACACCATATATTTT. This chain joins TRBV28 and TRBJ1-3, with no clear D. CDR1 MDHEN and CDR2 SYDVKM come from the germline V gene. The CDR3 consists of 12 residues. Trimming shortened V by 6 bases and J by 4 bases, and 7 bases separated the two germline ends.

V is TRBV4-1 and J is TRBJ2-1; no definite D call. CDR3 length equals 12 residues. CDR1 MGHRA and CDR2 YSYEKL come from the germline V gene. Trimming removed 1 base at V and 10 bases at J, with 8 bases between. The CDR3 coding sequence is TGCGCCAGCAGCCAAGGGATGGGCGAGCAGTTCTTC. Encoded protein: CASSQGMGEQFF.

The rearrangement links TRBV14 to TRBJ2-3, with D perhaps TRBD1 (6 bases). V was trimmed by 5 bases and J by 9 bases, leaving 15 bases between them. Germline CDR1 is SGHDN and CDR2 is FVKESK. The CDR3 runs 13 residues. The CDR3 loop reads CASSVTGLGTQYF. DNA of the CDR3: TGTGCCAGCAGCGTAACAGGGCTAGGCACGCAGTATTTT.